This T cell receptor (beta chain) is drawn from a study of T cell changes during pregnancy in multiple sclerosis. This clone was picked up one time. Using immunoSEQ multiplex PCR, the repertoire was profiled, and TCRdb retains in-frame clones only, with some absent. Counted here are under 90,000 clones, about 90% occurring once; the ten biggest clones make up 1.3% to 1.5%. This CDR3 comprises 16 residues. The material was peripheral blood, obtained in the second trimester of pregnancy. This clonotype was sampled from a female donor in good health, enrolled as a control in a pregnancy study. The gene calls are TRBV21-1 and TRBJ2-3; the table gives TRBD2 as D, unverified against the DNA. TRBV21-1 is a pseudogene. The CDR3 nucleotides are TGTGCCAGCAGCAAAGATGGTAGCGGGAACACAGATACGCAGTATTTT. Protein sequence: CASSKDGSGNTDTQYF.